This TCR beta chain was profiled in a study of early T cells in non-severe SARS-CoV-2 infection. The study, taken as a whole, reports: The study's VDJdb matching favored anti-spike CD8 responses and missed private and CD4 specificities.

The table lists this clonotype with many counts. The antigen remains undetermined. The CDR3 has 14 amino acids. Germline-derived CDR1 and CDR2 are LNHNV and YYDKDF (reference sequence). The V segment lost 4 bases and the J segment 1 base; nucleotides outside the gene matches: 2. TCRdb reprocessed the 5' RACE reads with MiXCR, giving one entry per CDR3 protein. Among just under 65,000 distinct CDR3 sequences listed, about 10% were seen once. Sequenced here: whole blood, sampled at baseline. The sequence was collected from an adult who was a healthcare worker with PCR-confirmed SARS-CoV-2 infection or an uninfected control (not recorded which). The rearrangement joins TRBV15 to TRBJ2-5, with 8 nucleotides matching TRBD2. The CDR3 region has the DNA TGTGCCACCAGCAAAACTAGCGGCCAAGAGACCCAGTACTTC. This sequence encodes CATSKTSGQETQYF. Variable domain in full (rest from reference TRBV15 and TRBJ2-5): DAMVIQNPRYQVTQFGKPVTLSCSQTLNHNVMYWYQQKSSQAPKLLFHYYDKDFNNEADTPDNFQSRRPNTSFCFLDIRSPGLGDTAMYLCATSKTSGQETQYFGPGTRLLVL.